Shown below are 2 T cell receptor beta chains from a single sample sequenced in a study of Ad26.COV2.S vaccination and SARS-CoV-2 variants. Sequencing was performed with immunoSEQ multiplex PCR; in TCRdb, only in-frame clones are kept and a portion is missing. The sample includes more than 400,000 clones, around 90% of them seen just once. The sample's treatment: 15 to 20 received Ad26.COV2.S at low or high dose, single or two shots; 5 received placebo; per-sample allocation not given. The study sampled participants on day 63 after the first vaccine or placebo injection. The sequencing used peripheral blood, collected in a trial of Ad26.COV2.S vaccine versus placebo. Source of these receptors: a person between 18 and 65 years old who received the Ad26.COV2.S COVID-19 vaccine or a placebo.

The chain recombines TRBV5-1 with TRBJ1-2, with 11 nucleotides matching TRBD1. The V segment lost 6 bases and the J segment 4 bases; nucleotides outside the gene matches: 5. Germline values: CDR1 SGHRS, CDR2 YFSETQ. The CDR3 runs 14 residues. As DNA, the CDR3 is TGCGCCAGCACCGGGACAGGGGGTTCCTATGGCTACACCTTC. Translating it yields CASTGTGGSYGYTF. The full variable domain, its missing parts supplied by reference TRBV5-1 and TRBJ1-2, is KAGVTQTPRYLIKTRGQQVTLSCSPISGHRSVSWYQQTPGQGLQFLFEYFSETQRNKGNFPGRFSGRQFSNSRSEMNVSTLELGDSALYLCASTGTGGSYGYTFGSGTRLTVV.

The V call is TRBV6-5, the J call TRBJ2-5; possible D gene TRBD2, 5 bases. The germline V gene encodes CDR1 MNHEY and CDR2 SVGAGI. The CDR3 consists of 14 residues. V was cut by 0 bases and J by 5 bases, with 10 bases left in between. DNA of the CDR3: TGTGCCAGCAGTTACTCGAACCGGAGGGAGACCCAGTACTTC. This encodes CASSYSNRRETQYF.